This is a list of T cell receptor beta chains from one sample in a study of shared clonotypes between healthy human individuals. Clones were read by immunoSEQ multiplex PCR, and TCRdb kept only the in-frame ones, dropping some. The sample carries roughly 2.2 million clones, about nine tenths recorded once. The sequencing input was naive CD4+ T cells from PBMCs. These receptors all stem from a man between 18 and 35 years old in good health. Some clones in this sample may be carry-over from other donors' samples. Both conserved end residues are part of each CDR3. The order of the fields is V gene, D gene, clone size, J gene, CDR3 DNA, CDR3 protein. D genes are given only for firm matches. Size is omitted from some rows. Given values are once, few, many or a class for expanded clones.

TRBV6-6	-	-	TRBJ2-1	TGTGCCAGCAGCTCACAGGGACTTGAGCAGTTCTTC	CASSSQGLEQFF
TRBV2	TRBD1	-	TRBJ2-6	TGTGCCAGCAGTACGGGACAGGGCGGTGGGGCCAACGTCCTGACTTTC	CASSTGQGGGANVLTF
TRBV28	-	-	TRBJ2-2	TGTGCCAGCAGTCTCTACACCACCGGGGAGCTGTTTTTT	CASSLYTTGELFF
TRBV30	-	-	TRBJ2-3	TGTGCCTGGAGTGTGGGTCATCACCTTAGCGGACCTAACACAGATACGCAGTATTTT	CAWSVGHHLSGPNTDTQYF
TRBV7-9	TRBD2	-	TRBJ2-1	TGTGCCAGCAGCCCAGGACTAGCGTCGAATGAGCAGTTCTTC	CASSPGLASNEQFF
TRBV7-9	-	-	TRBJ2-1	TGTGCCAGCAGCGTAGGAGGGGGCTCCTACAATGAGCAGTTCTTC	CASSVGGGSYNEQFF
TRBV2	TRBD1	-	TRBJ2-2	TGTGCCAGCAGAAAAAACAGGGGGCAGGCCGGGGAGCTGTTTTTT	CASRKNRGQAGELFF
TRBV6-6	TRBD1	-	TRBJ1-2	TGTGCCAGCAGCCCTACCCGGACAGGGGGTTACTATGGCTACACCTTC	CASSPTRTGGYYGYTF
TRBV7-8	TRBD2	once	TRBJ2-1	TGTGCCAGCAGTGCCCATCTGGCGGGAGGGCCCCTTTATGAGCAGTTCTTC	CASSAHLAGGPLYEQFF
TRBV28	TRBD1	-	TRBJ2-7	TGTGCCAGCAGGTCGGGACAGGGAAACTACGAGCAGTACTTC	CASRSGQGNYEQYF
TRBV11-2	-	-	TRBJ2-7	TGTGCCAGCAGCCCTCGGAGGGCCAAGTTGTACGAGCAGTACTTC	CASSPRRAKLYEQYF
TRBV13	-	-	TRBJ2-1	TGTGCCAGCAGCTTAGGCCCGCTTAGGGACAATGAGCAGTTCTTC	CASSLGPLRDNEQFF
TRBV5-1	TRBD2	-	TRBJ2-2	TGCGCCAGCAGCTTACTACGGACTAGCGGGACCAAGAACACCGGGGAGCTGTTTTTT	CASSLLRTSGTKNTGELFF
TRBV4-2	-	few	TRBJ1-5	TGTGCCAGCAGCTTAGGGGGGGCGGACGGTAGCAATCAGCCCCAGCATTTT	CASSLGGADGSNQPQHF
TRBV29-1	-	-	TRBJ2-1	TGCAGCGTTGGGGTCAGCCAAGTCAATGAGCAGTTCTTC	CSVGVSQVNEQFF
TRBV4-2	TRBD1	-	TRBJ2-5	TGTGCCAGCAGCCCGGGACAGGGGGCGGAAGAGCAGTACTTC	CASSPGQGAEEQYF
TRBV28	TRBD1	-	TRBJ2-7	TGTGCCAGCAGTGTCGGGGGACAGGGGGCTCACGAGCAGTACTTC	CASSVGGQGAHEQYF
TRBV28	TRBD1	-	TRBJ2-7	TGTGCCAGCAGTTCACCGGGACAGGCGAGATCCTACGAGCAGTACTTC	CASSSPGQARSYEQYF
TRBV10-3	-	-	TRBJ2-4	TGTGCCATCAGTGAGCCTGGCGACGCCCGGGACATTCAGTACTTC	CAISEPGDARDIQYF
TRBV18	-	-	TRBJ2-1	TGTGCCAGCTCACCGGGCCGACAGTACAATGAGCAGTTCTTC	CASSPGRQYNEQFF
TRBV7-2	-	once	TRBJ2-1	TGTGCCAGCAGCTCTCGAGCTGTGGAGCAGTTCTTC	CASSSRAVEQFF
TRBV10-3	TRBD2	-	TRBJ2-1	TGTGCCATCAGTGAGGTGTCCCAAGCGGGGTGGTTCTTC	CAISEVSQAGWFF
TRBV18	-	-	TRBJ1-2	TGTGCCAGCTCACCAACAAGGGAAACTAACTATGGCTACACCTTC	CASSPTRETNYGYTF
TRBV6-1	TRBD2	-	TRBJ2-7	TGTGCCAGCAGTGAAGGCCCTAGCGGGCGCATTTCTTACGAGCAGTACTTC	CASSEGPSGRISYEQYF
TRBV30	-	once	TRBJ2-2	TGTGCCAGGACGTCCGGGCCCCAGACCGGGGAGCTGTTTTTT	CARTSGPQTGELFF
TRBV14	TRBD2	-	TRBJ2-3	TGTGCCAGCAGCCCTCTAGGGGCGGGAGCTAGAGATACGCAGTATTTT	CASSPLGAGARDTQYF
TRBV5-4	-	few	TRBJ1-1	TGTGCCAGCAGCTTGACGAACACTGAAGCTTTCTTT	CASSLTNTEAFF
TRBV6-1	-	-	TRBJ1-5	TGTGCCACGCGGACAGTCGGCAATCAGCCCCAGCATTTT	CATRTVGNQPQHF
TRBV28	TRBD1	-	TRBJ1-1	TGTGCCAGCAGTGTCACAGGGGTTTCCACTGAAGCTTTCTTT	CASSVTGVSTEAFF
TRBV29-1	-	-	TRBJ2-3	TGCAGCGTTTCCAGAGGTGGCACAGATACGCAGTATTTT	CSVSRGGTDTQYF
TRBV5-4	-	-	TRBJ2-7	TGTGCCAGCAGCCAAGATCTAGGCTACTACGAGCAGTACTTC	CASSQDLGYYEQYF
TRBV6-5	-	-	TRBJ2-1	TGTGCCAGCAGTTACTCTTCACTCTACAATGAGCAGTTCTTC	CASSYSSLYNEQFF
TRBV2	-	-	TRBJ1-1	TGTGCCACCTTCCTTTCAGGGGACACTGAAGCTTTCTTT	CATFLSGDTEAFF
TRBV7-6	-	-	TRBJ2-3	TGTGCCAGCAGTTACCCCGGGCCAACAGGGGATACGCAGTATTTT	CASSYPGPTGDTQYF
TRBV7-3	TRBD2	-	TRBJ2-2	TGTGCCAGCAGCTTAATGACGGCGGGAGGACCGAACACCGGGGAGCTGTTTTTT	CASSLMTAGGPNTGELFF
TRBV18	-	-	TRBJ1-4	TGTGCCAGCTCACCCCCCTCCGGGACACGGGACGAAAAACTGTTTTTT	CASSPPSGTRDEKLFF
TRBV6-1	-	-	TRBJ1-1	TGTGCCAGCAGTGAGGTACAGGCAACGGGAGCTTTCTTT	CASSEVQATGAFF
TRBV19	-	-	TRBJ1-5	TGTGCCACCACAACAGTGGGGGGTCTCAATCAGCCCCAGCATTTT	CATTTVGGLNQPQHF
TRBV28	-	once	TRBJ1-5	TGTGCCAGCAGCCACGGAGGGTATAGCAATCAGCCCCAGCATTTT	CASSHGGYSNQPQHF
TRBV4-2	-	-	TRBJ1-3	TGTGCCAGCAGCCAAGGGGGGTTTTCTGGAAACACCATATATTTT	CASSQGGFSGNTIYF
TRBV11-2	-	-	TRBJ1-2	TGTGCCAGCAGCACCCGGGGCAGCCTCTATGGCTACACCTTC	CASSTRGSLYGYTF
TRBV5-4	TRBD2	-	TRBJ2-1	TGTGCCAGCAGCGCGACGCGCACTAGCGGGAACAATGAGCAGTTCTTC	CASSATRTSGNNEQFF